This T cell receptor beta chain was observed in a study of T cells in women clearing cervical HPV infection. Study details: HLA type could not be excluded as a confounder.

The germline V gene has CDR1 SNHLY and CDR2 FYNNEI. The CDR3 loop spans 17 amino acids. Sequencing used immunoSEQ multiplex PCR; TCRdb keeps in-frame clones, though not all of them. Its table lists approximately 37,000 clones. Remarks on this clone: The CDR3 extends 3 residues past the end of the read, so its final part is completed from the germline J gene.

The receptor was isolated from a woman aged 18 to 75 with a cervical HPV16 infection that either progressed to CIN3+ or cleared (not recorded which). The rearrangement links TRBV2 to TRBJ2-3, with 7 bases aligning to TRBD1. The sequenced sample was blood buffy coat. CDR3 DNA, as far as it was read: TGTGCCAGCAGTCGTACGACAGGGCCAAGAGGCAATCAGCCG. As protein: CASSRTTGPRGNQP. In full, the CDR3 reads CASSRTTGPRGNQPQYF.